The present T cell receptor beta chain was sequenced within a study of cytomegalovirus exposure and HLA in healthy donors. The study's findings and limits: Reportedly, cytomegalovirus status was diagnosed with high sensitivity and specificity.

CDR1 is SNHLY and CDR2 is FYNNEI in the germline V gene. With 1 base removed from V and 10 bases from J, the gap between germline ends came to 11 bases. The CDR3 runs to 13 residues. With respect to this clone: The antigen is undetermined.

Donors consisted of healthy bone marrow donors. It was with 60 Vbeta and 13 Jbeta primers that the PCR ran. Generated by immunoSEQ multiplex PCR, the TCRdb table keeps only in-frame clones and is missing some. Of about 130,000 clones in the sample, approximately 80% were seen once. This chain links TRBV2 with TRBJ2-1; D not resolved. The specimen was PBMCs. This clonotype originated in a man aged 25-45 years in good health and CMV-seropositive. The CDR3 is CASSEGGEEEQFF. CDR3 DNA: TGTGCCAGCAGTGAAGGCGGAGAGGAAGAGCAGTTCTTC.